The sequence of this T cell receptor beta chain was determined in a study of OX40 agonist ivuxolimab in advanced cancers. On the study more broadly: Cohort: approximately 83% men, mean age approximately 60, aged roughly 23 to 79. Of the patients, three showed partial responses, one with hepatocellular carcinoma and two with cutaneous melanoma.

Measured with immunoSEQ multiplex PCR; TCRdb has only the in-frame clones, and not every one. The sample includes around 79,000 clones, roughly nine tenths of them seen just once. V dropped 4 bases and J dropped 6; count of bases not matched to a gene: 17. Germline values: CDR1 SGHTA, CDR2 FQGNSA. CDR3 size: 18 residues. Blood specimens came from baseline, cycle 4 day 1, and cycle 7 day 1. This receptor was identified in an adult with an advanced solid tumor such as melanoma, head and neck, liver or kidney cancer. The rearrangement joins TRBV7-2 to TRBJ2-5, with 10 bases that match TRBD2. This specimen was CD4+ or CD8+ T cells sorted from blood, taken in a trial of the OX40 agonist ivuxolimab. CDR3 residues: CASSSTSALAGVVKTQYF. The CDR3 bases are TGTGCCAGCAGCTCGACCTCTGCCCTAGCGGGAGTTGTAAAGACCCAGTACTTC.